The rows below give T cell receptor beta chains drawn from one sample of a study of CD8+ T cells in alopecia areata. The assay was immunoSEQ multiplex PCR, and TCRdb's table has in-frame clones only and misses some. The sample carries 170,000 or so clones, approximately 62% recorded once. The source material was CD4+ T cells sorted from blood, sampled at week 0. All receptors come from a human donor with alopecia areata. Each CDR3 is given with its conserved first and last residue. D genes are given only for firm matches. Not every row has a clone size; where given, it reads once, few, many or a size class.

>.|TRBV30|.|TRBJ2-7
TGTGCCTGGAGTGTAATCGGGGGCCCCTCCTACGAGCAGTACTTC
CAWSVIGGPSYEQYF
>few|TRBV29-1|.|TRBJ2-2
TGCAGCGTTGAAGATCCGGGAAACACCGGGGAGCTGTTTTTT
CSVEDPGNTGELFF
>.|TRBV15|.|TRBJ1-6
TGTGCCACCAGCAGAGATCCGAGTCCTGTGAATTCACCCCTCCACTTT
CATSRDPSPVNSPLHF
>.|TRBV29-1|.|TRBJ1-2
TGCAGCGTTGTGACAGGCGGGGGCTATGGCTACACCTTC
CSVVTGGGYGYTF
>few|TRBV9|.|TRBJ2-3
TGTGCCAGCAGCGTAAGGCAGGGAAGTCCATACACGCAGTATTTT
CASSVRQGSPYTQYF
>.|TRBV5-1|.|TRBJ1-6
TGCGCCAGCAGCCCGAGTACAACCTATAATTCACCCCTCCACTTT
CASSPSTTYNSPLHF
>.|TRBV7-2|.|TRBJ2-7
TGTGCCAGCAGCTTAGCGGGGGCAGGGAACGAGCAGTACTTC
CASSLAGAGNEQYF
>.|TRBV30|.|TRBJ1-1
TGTGCCTGGAGCCCCCGGGACATGGGTAGGACTGAAGCTTTCTTT
CAWSPRDMGRTEAFF
>.|TRBV29-1|.|TRBJ1-1
TGCAGCGTTGGGTTCAGTTCCACTGAAGCTTTCTTT
CSVGFSSTEAFF
>.|TRBV9|.|TRBJ1-5
TGTGCCAGCAGCCCATCAGCCGGGTTGGGCGATCAGCCCCAGCATTTT
CASSPSAGLGDQPQHF
>.|TRBV5-1|.|TRBJ1-1
TGCGCCAGCCACCTTGACTCTAACACTGAAGCTTTCTTT
CASHLDSNTEAFF
>few|TRBV7-2|.|TRBJ2-3
TGTGCCAGCAGCTTACGGGTTGGGAGTGCAGATACGCAGTATTTT
CASSLRVGSADTQYF
>few|TRBV29-1|.|TRBJ1-2
TGCAGCGCATACGGACAAAGGGATGGCTACACCTTC
CSAYGQRDGYTF
>.|TRBV7-2|TRBD1|TRBJ1-2
TGTGCCAGCAGCCGAAACACAGGGGAGAGAGGCTACACCTTC
CASSRNTGERGYTF
>.|TRBV4-3|.|TRBJ1-1
TGCGCCAGCAGCCAAGATGGGGTTGGCACTGAAGCTTTCTTT
CASSQDGVGTEAFF
>.|TRBV29-1|.|TRBJ1-2
TGCAGCGTCCCCGCAATGGGTGATGGCTACACCTTC
CSVPAMGDGYTF
>.|TRBV29-1|.|TRBJ1-4
TGCAGCGTCGGGCAGGGTAATGAAAAACTGTTTTTT
CSVGQGNEKLFF
>.|TRBV5-5|.|TRBJ2-3
TGTGCCAGCAGCCCACCCGGGACCCAACTACGTTCAGATACGCAGTATTTT
CASSPPGTQLRSDTQYF
>few|TRBV29-1|.|TRBJ1-2
TGCAGCGTGGGGACTTTCAACTATGGCTACACCTTC
CSVGTFNYGYTF
>.|TRBV5-1|TRBD1|TRBJ2-3
TGCGCCAGCAGTTATGGACAGGGTACAGATACGCAGTATTTT
CASSYGQGTDTQYF
>.|TRBV11-1|TRBD2|TRBJ2-7
TGTGCCAGCAGCTTCAGTAGCGGGGGCTACGAGCAGTACTTC
CASSFSSGGYEQYF
>few|TRBV7-2|TRBD1|TRBJ1-1
TGTGCCAGCAGCCCCGGGACAGCGAACACTGAAGCTTTCTTT
CASSPGTANTEAFF
>.|TRBV29-1|.|TRBJ2-3
TGCAGCACCCCTGGGCAGTCCACAGATACGCAGTATTTT
CSTPGQSTDTQYF
>.|TRBV11-2|.|TRBJ2-4
TGTGCCACCTCGCTGTTGAGGGGACTCCAAAACATTCAGTACTTC
CATSLLRGLQNIQYF
>.|TRBV29-1|.|TRBJ1-4
TGCAGCGTAAGCGGCGATAATGAAAAACTGTTTTTT
CSVSGDNEKLFF
>.|TRBV25-1|.|TRBJ1-2
TGTGCCAGCAGTTTTGGAACCGGGTCCGGCTACACCTTC
CASSFGTGSGYTF